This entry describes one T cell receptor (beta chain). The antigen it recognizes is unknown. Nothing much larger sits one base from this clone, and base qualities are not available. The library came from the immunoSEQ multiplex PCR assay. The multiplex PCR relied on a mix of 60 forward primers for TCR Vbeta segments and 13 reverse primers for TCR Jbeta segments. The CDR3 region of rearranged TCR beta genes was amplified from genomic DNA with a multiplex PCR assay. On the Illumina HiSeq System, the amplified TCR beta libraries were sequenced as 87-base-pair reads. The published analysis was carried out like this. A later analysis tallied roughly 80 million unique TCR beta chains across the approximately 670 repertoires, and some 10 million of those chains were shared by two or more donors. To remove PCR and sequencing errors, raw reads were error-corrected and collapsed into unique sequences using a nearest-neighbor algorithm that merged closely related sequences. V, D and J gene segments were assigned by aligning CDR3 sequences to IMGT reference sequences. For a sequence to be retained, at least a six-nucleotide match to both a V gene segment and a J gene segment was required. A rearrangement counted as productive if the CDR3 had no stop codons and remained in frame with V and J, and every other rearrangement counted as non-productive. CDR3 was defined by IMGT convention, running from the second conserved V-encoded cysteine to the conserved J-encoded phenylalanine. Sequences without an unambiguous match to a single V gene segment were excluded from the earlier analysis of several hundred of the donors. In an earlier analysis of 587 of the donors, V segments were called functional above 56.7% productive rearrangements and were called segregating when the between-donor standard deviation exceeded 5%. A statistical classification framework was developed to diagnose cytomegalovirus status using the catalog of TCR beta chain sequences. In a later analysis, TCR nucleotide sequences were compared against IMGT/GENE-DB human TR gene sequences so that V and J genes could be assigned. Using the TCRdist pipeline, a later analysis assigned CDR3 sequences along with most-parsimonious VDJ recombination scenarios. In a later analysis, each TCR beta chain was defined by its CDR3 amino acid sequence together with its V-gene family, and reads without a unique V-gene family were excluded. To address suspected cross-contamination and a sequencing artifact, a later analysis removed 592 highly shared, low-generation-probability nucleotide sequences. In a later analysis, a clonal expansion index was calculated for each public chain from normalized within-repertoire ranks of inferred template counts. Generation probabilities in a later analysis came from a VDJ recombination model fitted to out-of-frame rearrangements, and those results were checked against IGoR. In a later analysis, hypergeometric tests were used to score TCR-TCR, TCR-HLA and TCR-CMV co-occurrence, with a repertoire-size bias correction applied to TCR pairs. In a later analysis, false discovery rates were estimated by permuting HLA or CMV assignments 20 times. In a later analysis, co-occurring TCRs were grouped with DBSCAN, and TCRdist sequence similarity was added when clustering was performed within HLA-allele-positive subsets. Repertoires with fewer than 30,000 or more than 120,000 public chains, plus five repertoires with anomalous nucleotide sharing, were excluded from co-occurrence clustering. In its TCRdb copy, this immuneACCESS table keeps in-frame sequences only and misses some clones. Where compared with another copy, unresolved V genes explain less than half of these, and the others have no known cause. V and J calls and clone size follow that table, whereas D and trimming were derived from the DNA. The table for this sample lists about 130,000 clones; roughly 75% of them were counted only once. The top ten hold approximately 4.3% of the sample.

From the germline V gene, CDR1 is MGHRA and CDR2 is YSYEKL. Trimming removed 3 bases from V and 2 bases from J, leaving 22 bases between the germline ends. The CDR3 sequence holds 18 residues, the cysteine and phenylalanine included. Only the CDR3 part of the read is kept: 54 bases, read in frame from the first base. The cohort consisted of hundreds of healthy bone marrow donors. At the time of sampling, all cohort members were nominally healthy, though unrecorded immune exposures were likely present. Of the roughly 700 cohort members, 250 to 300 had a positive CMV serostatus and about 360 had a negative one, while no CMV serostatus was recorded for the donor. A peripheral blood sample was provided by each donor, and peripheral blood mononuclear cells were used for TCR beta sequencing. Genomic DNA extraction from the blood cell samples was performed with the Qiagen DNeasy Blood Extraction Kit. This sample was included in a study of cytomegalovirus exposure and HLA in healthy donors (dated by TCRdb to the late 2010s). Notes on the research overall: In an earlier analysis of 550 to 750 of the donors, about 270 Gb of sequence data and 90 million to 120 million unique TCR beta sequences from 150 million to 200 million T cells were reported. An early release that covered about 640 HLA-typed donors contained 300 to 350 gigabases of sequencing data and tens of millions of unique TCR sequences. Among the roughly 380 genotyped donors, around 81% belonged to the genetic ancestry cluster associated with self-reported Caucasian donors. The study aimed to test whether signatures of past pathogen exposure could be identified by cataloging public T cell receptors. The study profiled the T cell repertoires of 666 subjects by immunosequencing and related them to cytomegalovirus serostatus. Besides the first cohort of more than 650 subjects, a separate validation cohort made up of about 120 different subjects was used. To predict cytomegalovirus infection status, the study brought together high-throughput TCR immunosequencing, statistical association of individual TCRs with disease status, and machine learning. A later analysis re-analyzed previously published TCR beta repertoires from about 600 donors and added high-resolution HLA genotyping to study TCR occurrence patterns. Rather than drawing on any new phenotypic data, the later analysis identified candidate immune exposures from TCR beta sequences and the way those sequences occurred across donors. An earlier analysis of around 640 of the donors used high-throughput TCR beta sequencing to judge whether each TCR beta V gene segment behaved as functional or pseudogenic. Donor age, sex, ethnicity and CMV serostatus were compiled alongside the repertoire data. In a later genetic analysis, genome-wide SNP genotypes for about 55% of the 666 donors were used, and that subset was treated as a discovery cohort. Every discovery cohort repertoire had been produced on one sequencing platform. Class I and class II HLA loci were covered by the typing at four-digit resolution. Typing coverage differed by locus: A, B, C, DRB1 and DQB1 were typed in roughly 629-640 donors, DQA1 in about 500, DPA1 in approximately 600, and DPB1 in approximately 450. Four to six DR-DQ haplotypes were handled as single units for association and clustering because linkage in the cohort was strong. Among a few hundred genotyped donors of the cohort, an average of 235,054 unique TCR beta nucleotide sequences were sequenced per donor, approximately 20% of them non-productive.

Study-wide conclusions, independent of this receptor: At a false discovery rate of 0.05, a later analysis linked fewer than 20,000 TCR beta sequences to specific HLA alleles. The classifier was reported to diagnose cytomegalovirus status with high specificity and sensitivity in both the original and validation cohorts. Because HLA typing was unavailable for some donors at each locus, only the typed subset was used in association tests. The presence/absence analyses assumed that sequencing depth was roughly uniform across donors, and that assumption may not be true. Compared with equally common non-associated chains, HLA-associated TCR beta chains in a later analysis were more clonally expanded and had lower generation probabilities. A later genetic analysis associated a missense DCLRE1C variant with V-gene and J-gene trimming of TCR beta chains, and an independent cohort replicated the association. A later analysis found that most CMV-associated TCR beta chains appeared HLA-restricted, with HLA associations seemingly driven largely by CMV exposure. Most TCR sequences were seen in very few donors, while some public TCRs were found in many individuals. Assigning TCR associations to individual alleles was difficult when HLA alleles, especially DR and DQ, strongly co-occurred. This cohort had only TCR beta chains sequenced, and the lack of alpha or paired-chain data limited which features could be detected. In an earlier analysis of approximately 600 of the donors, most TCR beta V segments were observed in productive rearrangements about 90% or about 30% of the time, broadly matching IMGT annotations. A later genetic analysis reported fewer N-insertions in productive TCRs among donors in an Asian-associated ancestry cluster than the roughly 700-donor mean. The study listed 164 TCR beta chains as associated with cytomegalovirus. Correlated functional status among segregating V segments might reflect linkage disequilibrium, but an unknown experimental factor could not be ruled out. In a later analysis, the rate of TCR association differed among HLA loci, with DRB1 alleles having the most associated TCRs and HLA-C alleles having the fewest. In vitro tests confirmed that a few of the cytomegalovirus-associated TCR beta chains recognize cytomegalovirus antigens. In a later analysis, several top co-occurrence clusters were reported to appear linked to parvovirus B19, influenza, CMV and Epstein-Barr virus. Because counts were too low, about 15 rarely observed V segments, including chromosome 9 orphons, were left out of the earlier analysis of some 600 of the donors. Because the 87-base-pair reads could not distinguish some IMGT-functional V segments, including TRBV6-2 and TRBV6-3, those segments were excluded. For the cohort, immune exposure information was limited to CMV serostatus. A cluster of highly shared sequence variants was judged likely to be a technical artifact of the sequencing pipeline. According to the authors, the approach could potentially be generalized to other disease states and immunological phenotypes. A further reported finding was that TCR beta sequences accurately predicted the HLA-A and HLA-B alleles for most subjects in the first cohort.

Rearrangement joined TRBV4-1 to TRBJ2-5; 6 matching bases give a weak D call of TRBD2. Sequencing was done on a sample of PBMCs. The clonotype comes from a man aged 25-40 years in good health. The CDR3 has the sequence CASSQLISGALTQETQYF. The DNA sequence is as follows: TGCGCCAGCAGCCAGCTAATCTCGGGAGCCTTGACTCAAGAGACCCAGTACTTC.